One sample yielded the 27 T cell receptor beta chains listed below, sequenced in a study of identical twins (dated by TCRdb to the mid-2010s). Libraries were constructed by 5' RACE. Sequenced using an Illumina HiSeq 2000. The raw public reads went through TCRdb reprocessing: fastp at Q25, MiXCR clone calling, in-frame beta chains kept. When rows share a CDR3 protein, they turn into one entry using the most common DNA and genes. This sample comprises 700,000 or so distinct CDR3 sequences, 8.5% to 9.5% of them detected only once. The ten most abundant clones make up around 0.98% of the sample. These sequences were also reported in another study, on yellow fever vaccine responses in identical twins.

Sequencing was done on a sample of PBMCs. The receptor set was obtained from a young woman in good health.

This clonotype was detected many times. The chain carries TRBV27 and TRBJ1-1, with D perhaps TRBD1 (6 bases). The CDR3 runs 14 residues. Germline V gene sequence: CDR1 MNHEY, CDR2 SMNVEV (reference sequence). Trimming took 9 bases from V and 2 from J, leaving 16 bases between them. The CDR3 nucleotides are TGTGCCAGTCAAGGGGGAAGACGAAACACTGAAGCTTTCTTT. As protein: CASQGGRRNTEAFF.

This chain connects TRBV27 to TRBJ2-1, with 12 bases identical to TRBD2. This CDR3 region has 12 residues. CDR1 is MNHEY and CDR2 is SMNVEV in the germline V gene (reference sequence). After removal of 5 bases from V and 10 bases from J, the junction contained 0 bases not matched to a gene. The CDR3 protein is CASSGLAGEQFF. The CDR3 region has the DNA TGTGCCAGCAGTGGACTAGCGGGGGAGCAGTTCTTC.

This clonotype has a count of ten or more. The rearrangement joins TRBV20-1 to TRBJ2-3, with TRBD2 matching over 10 bases. V was clipped by 1 base and J by 1 base; unmatched bases: 2. From germline, CDR1 is DFQATT and CDR2 SNEGSKA (reference sequence). The CDR3 is 15 residues long. The CDR3 DNA reads TGCAGTGCTAGAGCTGGGACTAGCGGCACAGATACGCAGTATTTT. It translates to CSARAGTSGTDTQYF.

This clonotype was counted a few times. This chain joins TRBV12-3 or TRBV12-4 and TRBJ1-1; the D gene is possibly TRBD1 (6 bases). V was pared by 6 bases and J by 7 bases, with 12 bases between. This CDR3 region has 12 residues. This CDR3 reads CASRRDTREAFF. The DNA for the CDR3 is TGTGCCAGCAGGAGGGACACCCGTGAAGCTTTCTTT.

This clonotype occurred many times. Here the CDR3 reads CASSPGTSGGYEQYF. CDR3 coding DNA: TGCGCCAGCAGTCCCGGGACTAGCGGTGGCTACGAGCAGTACTTC. This chain joins TRBV10-2 and TRBJ2-7, with 11 bases that match TRBD2. Germline V lookup: CDR1 WSHSY, CDR2 SAAADI. V shed 5 bases, J shed 3 bases, and the junction held 6 bases outside the gene matches. The CDR3 is made up of 15 amino acids.

This clonotype was counted many times. The chain uses TRBV7-9 and TRBJ2-7, with 9 positions matching TRBD2. This CDR3 region has 16 residues. Per the germline V gene, CDR1 is SEHNR and CDR2 is FQNEAQ (reference sequence). After removal of 5 bases from V and 2 bases from J, the junction contained 10 bases not matched to a gene. CDR3 nucleotides: TGTGCCAGCAGCGTCATTAGCGGGAGTATGCCCTACGAGCAGTACTTC. Translated, it gives CASSVISGSMPYEQYF.

This clonotype came up many times. J is TRBJ2-7 and V is TRBV5-6; TRBD2 matches 9 bases. There are 16 residues in the CDR3. Germline V gene lookup returns CDR1 SGHDT and CDR2 YYEEEE. J was trimmed by 2 bases and V by 5 bases; bases with no gene match: 11. The CDR3 DNA is TGTGCCAGCAGTTACGTACGACTAGCGGATCCCTACGAGCAGTACTTC. This codes for CASSYVRLADPYEQYF.

The J gene is TRBJ1-1, the V gene TRBV6-2 or TRBV6-3; perhaps TRBD1 as D (5 bases). The CDR3 length is 16 residues. V was cut by 2 bases and J by 0 bases, with 13 bases left in between. Per the germline V gene, CDR1 is MNHEY and CDR2 is SVGEGT. This CDR3 is CASSYHKGPMNTEAFF. The CDR3 nucleotides read TGTGCCAGCAGTTACCATAAGGGACCTATGAACACTGAAGCTTTCTTT.

This clonotype was seen at least ten times. This chain uses TRBV7-8 with TRBJ2-5; D remains unclear. The CDR3 contains 14 residues. V dropped 5 bases and J dropped 0 bases, with 10 bases sitting between them. The germline V gene has CDR1 SGHVS and CDR2 FQNEAQ. CDR3 loop: CASSPPLYQETQYF. The CDR3 region has the DNA TGTGCCAGCAGCCCCCCGTTGTACCAAGAGACCCAGTACTTC.

This clonotype was recorded many times. The V gene is TRBV5-1, the J gene TRBJ2-1, with 10 bases identical to TRBD2. CDR1 is SGHRS and CDR2 is YFSETQ in the germline V gene. The CDR3 has 21 residues. V was pared by 0 bases and J by 1 base, with 16 bases of the junction left unmatched. The CDR3 bases are TGCGCCAGCAGCTTGGCCCGGCGGCTAGCGGGAGACTCGGGGTCCTACAATGAGCAGTTCTTC. Protein sequence: CASSLARRLAGDSGSYNEQFF.

This clonotype was counted between two and nine times. The chain recombines TRBV20-1 with TRBJ2-1, with D possibly being TRBD1 or TRBD2 (6 bases each). There are 15 residues in the CDR3. The germline V gene has CDR1 DFQATT and CDR2 SNEGSKA (reference sequence). V lost 0 bases, J lost 9 bases, and 18 bases lay in between. CDR3 nucleotides: TGCAGTGCTAGAGATCGTTACAGGGAAGCGGGTGAGCAGTTCTTC. This codes for CSARDRYREAGEQFF.

This clonotype has only a few counts. This chain uses TRBV29-1 with TRBJ1-1; a possible D gene is TRBD1 (5 bases). Trimming removed 0 bases from V and 6 bases from J, with 8 bases in between. Per germline, CDR1 SQVTM and CDR2 ANQGSEA. The CDR3 runs to 12 residues. The CDR3 region is CSVEDGGAEAFF. The CDR3 region has the DNA TGCAGCGTTGAAGATGGGGGGGCTGAAGCTTTCTTT.

This clonotype was detected ten times or more. The rearrangement uses TRBV4-2 and TRBJ2-1, with 11 positions matching TRBD2. V lost 1 base to trimming and J lost 10 bases; unmatched junction nucleotides: 12. CDR1 LGHNA and CDR2 YNFKEQ come from the germline V gene. The CDR3 is made up of 17 amino acids. As DNA, the CDR3 is TGTGCCAGCAGCCAAGTAGGGGCTAGCGGGGGGCTCAGGGAGCAGTTCTTC. Translating gives CASSQVGASGGLREQFF.

This clonotype has more than one count but fewer than ten. CDR3 DNA sequence: TGCAGTGCTAGCTCGACCTCCCAGTACGAGCAGTACTTC. This gives the protein CSASSTSQYEQYF. The gene calls are TRBV20-1 and TRBJ2-7; D is unresolved. Germline CDR1 reads DFQATT; CDR2 reads SNEGSKA (reference sequence). Trimming stripped 3 bases from V and 4 bases from J, with 13 bases between. The CDR3 runs to 13 residues.

A few counts support this clonotype. The chain carries TRBV29-1 and TRBJ2-3; 8 nucleotides align to TRBD1. The germline V gene has CDR1 SQVTM and CDR2 ANQGSEA. V shed 6 bases and J 4 bases; nucleotides not matched to a gene: 6. The length of the CDR3 is 13 residues. The CDR3 reads CSVADRAPDTQYF. The DNA of the CDR3 is TGCAGCGTCGCGGACAGGGCCCCAGATACGCAGTATTTT.

In this sample, this clonotype turned up a few times. The chain couples TRBV4-3 to TRBJ2-1, with 10 bases identical to TRBD2. Germline values: CDR1 LGHNA, CDR2 YSLEER. Trimming cost V 0 bases and J 8 bases; bases outside gene matches: 16. This CDR3 contains 19 residues. CDR3 sequence (DNA): TGCGCCAGCAGCCAAGATTTGGGAATTGGGGCTAGCGGGAGCTATGAGCAGTTCTTC. This gives the protein CASSQDLGIGASGSYEQFF.

The V gene is TRBV4-3, the J gene TRBJ2-7; 10 positions match TRBD1. Per germline, CDR1 LGHNA and CDR2 YSLEER. This CDR3 has 15 residues. V was clipped by 2 bases and J by 6 bases; unmatched bases: 7. The CDR3 DNA follows: TGCGCCAGCAGCCAAAGGACAGGGGGGGAAAGCGAGCAGTACTTC. Amino acid sequence: CASSQRTGGESEQYF.

J is TRBJ2-7 and V is TRBV15, with D unresolved. The V gene lost 4 bases and the J gene lost 6 bases, with 16 bases spanning the gap. Looked up from germline, CDR1 is LNHNV and CDR2 is YYDKDF (reference sequence). CDR3 length: 14 amino acids. The CDR3 region has the DNA TGTGCCACCAGCAACCGGACCTTTAGCTCCGAGCAGTACTTC. This sequence encodes CATSNRTFSSEQYF.

A note on this clonotype: A single base separates this from a much larger clone, so it may be a read error. V is TRBV28 and J is TRBJ2-3; no firm D call. The CDR3 length is 17 residues. Trimming left V 4 bases short and J 8 bases short, with 25 bases between. CDR1 is MDHEN and CDR2 is SYDVKM in the germline V gene. DNA of the CDR3: TGTGCCAGCAGTTCCCTCCCCAAGGATCTTCGCCACGGTACGCAGTATTTT. Translating gives CASSSLPKDLRHGTQYF.

In this sample, this clonotype turned up a few times. The chain recombines TRBV7-9 with TRBJ2-6; 10 positions match TRBD1. The germline V gene has CDR1 SEHNR and CDR2 FQNEAQ (reference sequence). The length of the CDR3 is 16 residues. The V segment lost 3 bases and the J segment 2 bases; nucleotides outside the gene matches: 1. CDR3 coding DNA: TGTGCCAGCAGCTTGGGGACAGGGGCTGGGGCCAACGTCCTGACTTTC. Amino acids: CASSLGTGAGANVLTF.

The rearrangement links TRBV12-3 or TRBV12-4 to TRBJ1-4, with 9 bases matching TRBD1. V gave up 5 bases and J gave up 4 bases; unmatched junction bases: 8. The CDR3 is made up of 16 amino acids. Written as DNA, the CDR3 is TGTGCCAGCAGTCTCTCCGGGACAGGGAGTAATGAAAAACTGTTTTTT. Its protein is CASSLSGTGSNEKLFF.

This clonotype was observed a few times. The rearrangement uses TRBV7-9 and TRBJ2-2, with D perhaps being TRBD1 or TRBD2 (5 bases each). The CDR3 extends over 15 amino acids. Trimming took off 5 bases at V and 5 bases at J, with 15 bases between the two ends. Germline CDR1 and CDR2: SEHNR and FQNEAQ (reference sequence). CDR3 sequence reads: CASSPQGVVTGELFF. The CDR3 bases are TGTGCCAGCAGCCCCCAGGGAGTTGTAACCGGGGAGCTGTTTTTT.

This clonotype has only a few counts. The CDR3: CSARDWYRAYEQYF. Here the CDR3 DNA reads TGCAGTGCTAGAGATTGGTACAGAGCATACGAGCAGTACTTC. This rearrangement joins TRBV20-1 to TRBJ2-7; D remains ambiguous. Germline V gene lookup returns CDR1 DFQATT and CDR2 SNEGSKA (reference sequence). The CDR3 sequence is 14 residues long. V dropped 0 bases and J dropped 4 bases, with 13 bases sitting between them.

The sample holds a few counts of this clonotype. The V gene is TRBV10-3, the J gene TRBJ2-6; TRBD1 might be the D (5 bases). V was pared by 7 bases and J by 4 bases, with 20 bases between. The CDR3 runs 17 residues. Per the germline V gene, CDR1 is ENHRY and CDR2 is SYGVKD. CDR3 protein: CAITPTDPTTGANVLTF. DNA of the CDR3: TGTGCCATCACTCCGACAGACCCCACCACGGGGGCCAACGTCCTGACTTTC.

The genes are TRBV20-1 and TRBJ2-7; TRBD2 matches 13 bases. The length of the CDR3 is 16 residues. CDR1 is DFQATT, CDR2 SNEGSKA, per germline (reference sequence). Unmatched junction bases numbered 9, after V lost 2 bases and J lost 5 bases. CDR3 sequence reads: CSARPPTSGRIDEQYF. As DNA, the CDR3 is TGCAGTGCTAGACCCCCGACTAGCGGGAGGATCGACGAGCAGTACTTC.

The sample holds a few counts of this clonotype. The V call is TRBV24-1, the J call TRBJ2-1, with TRBD2 as a possible D gene (6 bases). The germline V gene has CDR1 KGHDR and CDR2 SFDVKD. The ends were cut back, 5 bases at V and 12 bases at J, with 13 bases in the middle. The length of the CDR3 is 12 residues. For the CDR3, the DNA is TGTGCCACCAGTGTAGGCGGGGTAGGGCAGTTCTTC. Translated, it gives CATSVGGVGQFF.

This clonotype appeared many times. V and J are TRBV10-3 and TRBJ2-1; D is undetermined. Germline values: CDR1 ENHRY, CDR2 SYGVKD. V gave up 0 bases and J gave up 5 bases, with 11 bases separating them. There are 15 residues in the CDR3. CDR3 residues: CAISESWVSNNEQFF. CDR3 bases: TGTGCCATCAGTGAGTCGTGGGTCAGCAACAATGAGCAGTTCTTC.